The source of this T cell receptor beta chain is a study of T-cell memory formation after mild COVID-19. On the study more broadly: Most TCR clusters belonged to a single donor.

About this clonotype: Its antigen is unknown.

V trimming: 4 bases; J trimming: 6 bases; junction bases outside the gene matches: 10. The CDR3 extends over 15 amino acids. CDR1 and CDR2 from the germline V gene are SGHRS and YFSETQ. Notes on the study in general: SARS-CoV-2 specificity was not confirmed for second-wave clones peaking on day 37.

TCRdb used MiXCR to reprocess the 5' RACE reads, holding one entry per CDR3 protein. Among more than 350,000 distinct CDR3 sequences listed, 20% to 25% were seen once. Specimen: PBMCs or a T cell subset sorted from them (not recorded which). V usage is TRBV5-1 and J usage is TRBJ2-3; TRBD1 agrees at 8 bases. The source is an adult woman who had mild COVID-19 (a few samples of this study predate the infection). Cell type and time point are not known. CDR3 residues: CASSPDWAGGDTQYF. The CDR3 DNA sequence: TGCGCCAGCAGCCCCGACTGGGCAGGGGGCGATACGCAGTATTTT.